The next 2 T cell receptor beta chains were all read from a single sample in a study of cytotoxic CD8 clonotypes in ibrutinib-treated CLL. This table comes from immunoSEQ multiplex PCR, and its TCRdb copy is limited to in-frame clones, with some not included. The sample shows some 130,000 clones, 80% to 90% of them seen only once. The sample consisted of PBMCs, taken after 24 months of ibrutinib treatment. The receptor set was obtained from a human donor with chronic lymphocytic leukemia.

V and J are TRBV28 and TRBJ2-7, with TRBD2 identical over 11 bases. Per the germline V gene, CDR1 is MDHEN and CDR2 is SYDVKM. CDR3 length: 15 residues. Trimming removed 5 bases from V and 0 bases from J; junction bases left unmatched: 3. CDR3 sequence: CASSELAGASYEQYF. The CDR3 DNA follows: TGTGCCAGCAGTGAACTAGCGGGGGCCTCCTACGAGCAGTACTTC.

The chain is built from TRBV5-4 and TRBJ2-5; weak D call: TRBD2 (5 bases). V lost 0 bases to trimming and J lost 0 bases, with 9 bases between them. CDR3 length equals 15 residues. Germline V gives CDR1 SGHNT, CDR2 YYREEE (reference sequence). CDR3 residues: CASSLESGYQETQYF. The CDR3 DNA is TGTGCCAGCAGCTTGGAATCGGGGTACCAAGAGACCCAGTACTTC. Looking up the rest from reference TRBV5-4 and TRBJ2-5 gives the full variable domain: ETGVTQSPTHLIKTRGQQVTLRCSSQSGHNTVSWYQQALGQGPQFIFQYYREEENGRGNFPPRFSGLQFPNYSSELNVNALELDDSALYLCASSLESGYQETQYFGPGTRLLVL.